Listed below are T cell receptor beta chains from one sample, sequenced in a study of T cell responses to AZD1222 COVID-19 vaccine. Measured with immunoSEQ multiplex PCR; TCRdb has only the in-frame clones, and not every one. The sample lists about 140,000 clones, roughly 92% seen once, with approximately 4.7% in the top ten. This specimen consisted of peripheral blood, obtained on day 0 of AZD1222 vaccination. The receptors here all came from an adult in good health. Both conserved end residues are part of each CDR3. The order of the fields is V gene, clone size, J gene, D gene, CDR3 DNA, CDR3 protein. The D gene is left open where the match is weak. Clone size is stated in some rows and not others, as once, few, many or a class when expanded.

>TRBV7-9|NA|TRBJ2-1|NA
TGTGCCAGCAGCTTAGCGTATTTTAATGAGCAGTTCTTC
CASSLAYFNEQFF
>TRBV5-5|NA|TRBJ1-2|NA
TGTGCCAGCAGCTCGGGGGCCCATGGCTACACCTTC
CASSSGAHGYTF
>TRBV9|NA|TRBJ2-3|NA
TGTGCCAGCAGCCTATCTGATACCGGCACGGGTACGCAGTATTTT
CASSLSDTGTGTQYF
>TRBV4-1|NA|TRBJ2-1|TRBD2
TGCGCCAGCAGCCCCCTAGCGGGAGGGCCGAATGAGCAGTTCTTC
CASSPLAGGPNEQFF
>TRBV25-1|NA|TRBJ1-6|NA
TGTGCCAGCAGTGAACCAGGATCAGGGAGGAATTCACCCCTCCACTTT
CASSEPGSGRNSPLHF
>TRBV11-2|NA|TRBJ1-1|NA
TGTGCTTCGTCGTCAGGGCTTGAAACTGAAGCTTTCTTT
CASSSGLETEAFF
>TRBV7-2|NA|TRBJ2-7|NA
TGTGCCAGCAGCTTAAGCTCCTACGAGCAGTACTTC
CASSLSSYEQYF
>TRBV4-1|NA|TRBJ2-3|NA
TGCGCCAGCAGCCAAGTCCCTAGCACAGATACGCAGTATTTT
CASSQVPSTDTQYF
>TRBV7-2|NA|TRBJ2-2|NA
TGTGCCAGCAGCGAACGACAGGTTGACACCGGGGAGCTGTTTTTT
CASSERQVDTGELFF
>TRBV29-1|NA|TRBJ2-7|TRBD1
TGCAGCGTTGAGGGGGGAGACAGGGGAACCTACGAGCAGTACTTC
CSVEGGDRGTYEQYF
>TRBV5-4|NA|TRBJ1-2|NA
TGTGCCAGCAGCTTGGGCGGTTCGGGGACCGATGGCTACACCTTC
CASSLGGSGTDGYTF
>TRBV4-2|once|TRBJ2-7|NA
TGTGCCAGCAGCCAAAAGAGCCCAGCGGGTCCCTCCTACGAGCAGTACTTC
CASSQKSPAGPSYEQYF
>TRBV7-2|NA|TRBJ2-2|TRBD1
TGTGCCAGCAGCTGGGACAGTGCGAACACCGGGGAGCTGTTTTTT
CASSWDSANTGELFF
>TRBV28|NA|TRBJ1-6|NA
TGTGCCAGCAGTTTGCCAGGCATGGGAGTCTTCCACTTT
CASSLPGMGVFHF
>TRBV24-1|NA|TRBJ2-1|NA
TGTGCCACCAGTGATTTGTCGGGGGGCAGCTCCTACAATGAGCAGTTCTTC
CATSDLSGGSSYNEQFF
>TRBV28|NA|TRBJ2-7|NA
TGTGCCAGCAGGGACCGCTACGAGCAGTACTTC
CASRDRYEQYF
>TRBV5-1|NA|TRBJ2-1|TRBD1
TGCGCCAGCAGCCCGGGACAGCCCTACAATGAGCAGTTCTTC
CASSPGQPYNEQFF
>TRBV7-2|NA|TRBJ2-3|TRBD2
TGTGCCAGCAGCTCGTCAGGACTAGCGGACATCACAGATACGCAGTATTTT
CASSSSGLADITDTQYF
>TRBV2|NA|TRBJ2-5|TRBD2
TGTGCCAGCCGCTCCGGGACTAGCGGGAGTAAGACCCAGTACTTC
CASRSGTSGSKTQYF
>TRBV1|once|TRBJ2-1|NA
TGCACCAGCAGCAAGATTGATCTAGCGGGAGTGTTTGAGCAGTTCTTC
CTSSKIDLAGVFEQFF
>TRBV6-5|NA|TRBJ1-3|NA
TGTGCCAGCAGTTTTTCTCTCGGAAACACCATATATTTT
CASSFSLGNTIYF
>TRBV28|NA|TRBJ1-5|NA
TGTGCCAGCAGTTCTCGACAGGTCGGTCAGCCCCAGCATTTT
CASSSRQVGQPQHF
>TRBV7-2|NA|TRBJ2-5|TRBD1
TGTGCCAGCAGCCATAGGGACAGGCGACAAAAGACCCAGTACTTC
CASSHRDRRQKTQYF
>TRBV5-1|NA|TRBJ2-7|NA
TGCGCCAGCAGCTTAGTCTTTGGGGCTTCCTCCTACGAGCAGTACTTC
CASSLVFGASSYEQYF
>TRBV19|NA|TRBJ1-2|NA
TGTGCCAGTAACACAGGGTCGAGGAATGGCTACACCTTC
CASNTGSRNGYTF
>TRBV2|few|TRBJ1-1|NA
TGTGCCAGCAGTGATGACAGGCGGCCAGCCCAAGCTTTCTTT
CASSDDRRPAQAFF
>TRBV11-3|NA|TRBJ2-5|NA
TGTGCCAGCAGCCCAGGGGACGGACAAGAGACCCAGTACTTC
CASSPGDGQETQYF
>TRBV2|few|TRBJ2-7|NA
TGTGCCAGCAGTGGACCCGCGCCGGGGCCTCCTTTTGAGCAGTACTTC
CASSGPAPGPPFEQYF
>TRBV6-2/TRBV6-3|NA|TRBJ2-3|TRBD1
TGTGCCAGCAGTCACAGGGGGCAAGGCACAGATACGCAGTATTTT
CASSHRGQGTDTQYF
>TRBV6-5|NA|TRBJ2-3|NA
TGTGCCAGCAGTTTGGGGCTTGCAGATACGCAGTATTTT
CASSLGLADTQYF
>TRBV5-1|NA|TRBJ1-4|TRBD1
TGCGCCAGCAGTGCCGGGACAGGGGGCGCCGGTGAAAAACTGTTTTTT
CASSAGTGGAGEKLFF
>TRBV14|NA|TRBJ2-7|NA
TGTGCCAGCAGCCAAGATCGCAGTTACGGGCAGTACTTC
CASSQDRSYGQYF
>TRBV7-9|NA|TRBJ2-7|NA
TGTGCCAGCAGCTCTACAGGGTTCGAGCAGTACTTC
CASSSTGFEQYF
>TRBV7-2|NA|TRBJ2-5|NA
TGTGCCAGCAGCCCCCTCGGGGGACAAGAGACCCAGTACTTC
CASSPLGGQETQYF
>TRBV11-2|NA|TRBJ2-5|NA
TGTGCCAGCAGCTTACTTCAGGGAACCCAAGAGACCCAGTACTTC
CASSLLQGTQETQYF
>TRBV18|few|TRBJ2-1|NA
TGTGCCAGCTCACCCCCACCGACTAACCCGGAGCAGTTCTTC
CASSPPPTNPEQFF
>TRBV4-1|NA|TRBJ1-3|NA
TGCGCCAGCAGCCAAGAACACAGCGTTGGAAACACCATATATTTT
CASSQEHSVGNTIYF
>TRBV6-1|NA|TRBJ2-4|NA
TGTGCCAGCAGTGAATCAGGACAGCAAAACATTCAGTACTTC
CASSESGQQNIQYF
>TRBV5-4|NA|TRBJ2-5|NA
TGTGCCAGCAGCTTGGACCTCAGCGAGACCCAGTACTTC
CASSLDLSETQYF
>TRBV19|NA|TRBJ1-1|NA
TGTGCCAGTAGTATAGCACAGGGTATGAACACTGAAGCTTTCTTT
CASSIAQGMNTEAFF
>TRBV27|NA|TRBJ1-6|NA
TGTGCCAGCAGTTCTGACAGCACCTCACCCCTCCACTTT
CASSSDSTSPLHF
>TRBV6-1|NA|TRBJ2-5|NA
TGTGCCAGCAGTGAAGCGGCGGCCGGAGAGACCCAGTACTTC
CASSEAAAGETQYF
>TRBV10-1|NA|TRBJ1-2|NA
TGCGCCAGCTCTCCTGGGCGAAACTATGGCTACACCTTC
CASSPGRNYGYTF
>TRBV27|NA|TRBJ2-5|TRBD1
TGTGCCAGTACCGGATCCGGGACAGCGCAAGAGACCCAGTACTTC
CASTGSGTAQETQYF
>TRBV5-1|NA|TRBJ2-7|TRBD2
TGCGCCAGCAGCTTGGGTTTAGGACTAGCCTCCTACGAGCAGTACTTC
CASSLGLGLASYEQYF
>TRBV6-5|NA|TRBJ1-1|NA
TGTGCCAGCAGTTACTCGATGAACACTGAAGCTTTCTTT
CASSYSMNTEAFF
>TRBV6-7|NA|TRBJ1-5|TRBD1
TGTGCCAGCAGTTTTATTGGGACAGGGGAACACAGCAATCAGCCCCAGCATTTT
CASSFIGTGEHSNQPQHF
>TRBV11-2|NA|TRBJ2-3|NA
TGTGCCAGCAGCTTAGCTATGGACGGCCCCACAGATACGCAGTATTTT
CASSLAMDGPTDTQYF
>TRBV11-3|NA|TRBJ2-2|NA
TGTGCCAGCAGCTGGGCAAGGAACACCGGGGAGCTGTTTTTT
CASSWARNTGELFF